This T cell receptor (beta chain) was recorded in a study of shared clonotypes between healthy human individuals (dated by TCRdb to about 2020). Context from the whole study: The cohort included three men and a couple of women between 18 and 49 years of age. For each donor, CD4 naive and CD4 memory were each given three plates, CD8 naive was given two plates, and CD8 memory was given one plate. To estimate repertoire size and how much clonotype sharing occurs between individuals, the study deeply sequenced the blood TCR repertoires of five or six healthy adults. Different laboratories and diverse techniques were used to prepare libraries and sequence TCR repertoires, to increase sequencing depth and limit assay-specific biases. Per donor, leukapheresis produced somewhere between about 0.8 and 9 billion PBMCs. Here is what the overall study found, with its caveats: Sampling was limited to blood, and TCR repertoires in tissue likely differ from TCR repertoires in blood. When a few donors were compared, the shared fraction of clonotypes was 5% to 6.5% for naive CD4, around 3.5% for naive CD8, 2% to 2.5% for memory CD4, and around 0.37% for memory CD8. Rarefaction of sorted-subset datasets indicated incomplete sequencing despite the large sequencing depth. Pairwise subsampling led to the expectation that sequencing depth would affect the degree of clonotype sharing among donors. Clonotypes shared by all four sorted-subset donors showed higher generation probabilities than non-shared clonotypes. Estimated clonotype richness was generally larger for naive than for memory subsets. The genetic and exposure-history diversity represented was limited by the small number of donors.

TCR CDR3 regions were amplified from genomic DNA by multiplex PCR using the deep immunoSEQ assay. For each cell subset, the extracted genomic DNA was distributed evenly across all wells of several immunoSEQ 96-well plates, and each plate served as one replicate. For sorted subsets, each replicate PCR was loaded with 200 ng genomic DNA, equivalent to approximately 33,000 T cell genomes. Purified libraries were quantified with a Qubit 3.0 fluorometer, sized on a Bioanalyzer 2100, and re-quantified with the KAPA Library Quantification kit. Each immunoSEQ 96-well plate was sequenced on its own single-read 150-cycle Illumina NextSeq 550 flow cell. The authors processed their data as follows. Because only junctional sequences without quality scores were contained in the immunoSEQ output, filtering matching that applied to full-length reads could not be performed. Sequences were annotated with PyIR, a Python wrapper for IgBLAST v1.9, using IMGT germline references to assign V/J genes and CDR3. Reads were filtered out if the reads had weak V/J assignments (E-value above 1e-6), no CDR3, stop codons, out-of-frame junctions, or ambiguous translated residues. V3J clonotypes were defined by identical inferred V gene, J gene, and CDR3 amino acid sequence. Percentage overlap between repertoires was calculated by dividing the number of shared unique clonotypes by the size of the smaller repertoire. Three approaches were used to assess repertoire richness: RTK rarefaction, the Chao1 estimator, and Recon v2.1 estimates of unobserved clonotypes. For all TCRbeta clonotypes obtained by the gDNA method from several donors, generation probabilities were computed with OLGA. This immuneACCESS table, as held by TCRdb, lists in-frame sequences with V and J called but not all clones. Of the missing ones, under half trace to an unresolved V gene in checked studies; the others have no known cause. V, J and clone size are taken as reported in that table, and D and trimming were inferred from the DNA itself. For this sample there are about a million clones; approximately 77% appear just once. The top ten constitute 0.7% to 0.95% of the sample.

About this clone itself: This receptor's antigen is unknown. Base qualities were left out, and no much larger clone turns up one base away.

The CDR3 holds 16 amino acids from the cysteine to the phenylalanine. Of all the DNA, just the CDR3 is kept, 48 bases in frame from base 1. Trimming removed 4 bases from V and 7 bases from J; the gene matches leave 12 bases unexplained. The germline V gene encodes CDR1 SGHNT and CDR2 YYREEE (reference sequence). The donors were healthy, HIV-negative adults who had no recently reported acute infections or vaccinations. Only Caucasian adults living in Nashville, Tennessee, USA were represented among the donors. CD4+ T cells were enriched by magnetic negative selection, after which naive cells were positively selected on CD45RA and the negative fraction was taken as the memory subset. After blood collection by leukapheresis, PBMCs were isolated using Ficoll-Histopaque density gradient centrifugation and then cryopreserved in the vapor phase of liquid nitrogen. Analytical flow cytometry was used to check the purity and quantity of each magnetically sorted T cell population. Each sorted fraction had its genomic DNA isolated and then quantified by UV absorbance on a Nanodrop 2000c.

This clonotype originated in a man between 18 and 29 years old in good health. Some clones in this sample may be carry-over from other donors' samples. The sample comprised memory CD4+ T cells from PBMCs. The cell subset or site label of this sample denotes: CD45RA-negative fraction. Here the chain combines TRBV5-4 and TRBJ1-2; 11 middle bases align to TRBD1. The DNA is as follows: TGTGCCAGCAGCCCGGACAGGGGGCGCCATTCTAGTGGCTACACCTTC. Translated, it reads CASSPDRGRHSSGYTF.